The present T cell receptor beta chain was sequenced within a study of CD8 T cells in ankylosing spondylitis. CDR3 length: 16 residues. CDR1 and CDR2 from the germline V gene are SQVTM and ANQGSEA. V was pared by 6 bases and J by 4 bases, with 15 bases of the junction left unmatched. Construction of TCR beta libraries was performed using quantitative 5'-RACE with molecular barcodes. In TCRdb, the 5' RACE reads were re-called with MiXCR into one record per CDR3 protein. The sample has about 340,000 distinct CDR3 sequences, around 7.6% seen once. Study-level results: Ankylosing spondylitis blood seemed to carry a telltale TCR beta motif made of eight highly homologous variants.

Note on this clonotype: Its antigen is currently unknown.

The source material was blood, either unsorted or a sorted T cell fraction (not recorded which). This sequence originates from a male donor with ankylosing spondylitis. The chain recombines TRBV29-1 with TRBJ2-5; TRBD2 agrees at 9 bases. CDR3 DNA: TGCAGCGTCCAAAGCGGGGGGCCGGTGCATGTAGAGACCCAGTACTTC. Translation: CSVQSGGPVHVETQYF.